Included here is one T cell receptor (beta chain) sequence, with context. This clonotype showed up many times. What this receptor recognizes is not known. No much larger clone is present one base from it, and per-base qualities are unavailable. The data are from a study of T cell repertoires in cytomegalovirus infection (dated by TCRdb to the late 2010s). Some background on the complete study: Donor HLA type was relevant to the analysis, because carriage of CMV infection together with the matching HLA type was indicated by public TCR beta signatures. Study-level results and caveats: In both this cohort and an independent roughly 400-donor cohort, the cumulative frequency of public TCR beta family members distinguished carriers of CMV infection plus the relevant HLA type. The ex vivo response was dominated by HLA-C-restricted CMV-specific TCR beta clonotypes, which also provided the single most frequent clonotype in two of eight donors.

V is pared back by 4 bases and J by 8 bases, with 20 bases lying between the germline termini. The CDR3 has 15 amino acids, counting the end cysteine and phenylalanine. The read is trimmed to its CDR3 DNA, 45 bases read in frame from base 1. The germline V gene supplies CDR1 MNHNS and CDR2 SASEGT. Sequenced on an Illumina HiSeq 1500. The public reads were reprocessed in TCRdb via fastp at Q25 and MiXCR, keeping in-frame beta chains. Each CDR3 protein gets just one entry, which takes the most common genes and DNA from the rows behind it. The sample contains 500,000 to 600,000 distinct CDR3 sequences, approximately 15% of them found a single time. Roughly a quarter of the sample lies in the top ten.

The material sequenced was CD8+ T cells from PBMCs. The source of this sequence is a human donor in good health (CMV status not recorded). Some clones in this sample may be carry-over from other donors' samples. The chain is encoded by TRBV6-1 joined to TRBJ1-2, and the D gene may be TRBD1, 6 bases matching. The nucleotides read TGTGCCAGCAGTGGAGGAACAGGGTCGTTCTGGGGCTACACCTTC. It encodes CASSGGTGSFWGYTF.